Listed here is a single T cell receptor (beta chain). Its target is not known. PCR used 60 Vbeta primers and 13 Jbeta primers. The protocol was immunoSEQ multiplex PCR, while the TCRdb copy is restricted to in-frame clones and leaves out a portion. The table includes fewer than 95,000 clones, roughly 85% detected once. This entry belongs to a study of cytomegalovirus exposure and HLA in healthy donors. Study results and limitations: In a later analysis, specific HLA alleles were associated with around 17,000 TCR beta sequences at a 0.05 false discovery rate. Among TCR beta chains, those listed as cytomegalovirus-associated numbered around 180.

V was pared by 0 bases and J by 0 bases, with 15 bases of the junction left unmatched. This CDR3 region has 21 residues. Germline V gene data show CDR1 as SGHTA and CDR2 as FQGTGA. Sequencing was carried out using PBMCs. The V gene is TRBV7-3, the J gene TRBJ2-1, with 9 bases that match TRBD2. The clonotype was recovered from a man aged 40-49 years in good health and CMV-seropositive. The CDR3 reads CASSLTHSFWRGGFSYNEQFF. DNA for the CDR3: TGTGCCAGCAGCTTAACCCATAGTTTTTGGCGGGGGGGCTTCTCCTACAATGAGCAGTTCTTC.